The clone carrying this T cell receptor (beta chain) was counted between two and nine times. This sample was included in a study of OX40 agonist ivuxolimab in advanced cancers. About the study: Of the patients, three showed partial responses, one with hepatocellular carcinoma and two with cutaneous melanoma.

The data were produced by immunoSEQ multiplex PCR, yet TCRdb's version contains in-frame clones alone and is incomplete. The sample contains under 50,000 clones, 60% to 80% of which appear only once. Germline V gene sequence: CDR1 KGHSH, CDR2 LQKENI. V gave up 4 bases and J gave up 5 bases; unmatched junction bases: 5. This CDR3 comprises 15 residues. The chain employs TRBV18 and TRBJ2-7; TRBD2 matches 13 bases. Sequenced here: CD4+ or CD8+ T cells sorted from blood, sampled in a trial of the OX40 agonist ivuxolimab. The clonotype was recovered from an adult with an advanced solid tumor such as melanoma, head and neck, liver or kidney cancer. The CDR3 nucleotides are TGTGCCAGCTCACAATGGACTAGCGGGAGTGACGAGCAGTACTTC. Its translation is CASSQWTSGSDEQYF.